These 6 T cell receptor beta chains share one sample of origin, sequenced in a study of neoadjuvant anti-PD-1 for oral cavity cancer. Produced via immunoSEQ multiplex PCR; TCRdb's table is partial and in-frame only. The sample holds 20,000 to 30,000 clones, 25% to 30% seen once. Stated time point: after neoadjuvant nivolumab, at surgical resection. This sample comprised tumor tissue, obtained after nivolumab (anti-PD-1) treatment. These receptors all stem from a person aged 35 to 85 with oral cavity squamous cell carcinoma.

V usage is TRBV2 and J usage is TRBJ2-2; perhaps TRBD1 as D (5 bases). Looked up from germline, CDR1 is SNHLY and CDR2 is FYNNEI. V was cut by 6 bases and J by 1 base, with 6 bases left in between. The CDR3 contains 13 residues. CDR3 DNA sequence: TGTGCCAGCAGGGACATGAACACCGGGGAGCTGTTTTTT. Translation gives CASRDMNTGELFF.

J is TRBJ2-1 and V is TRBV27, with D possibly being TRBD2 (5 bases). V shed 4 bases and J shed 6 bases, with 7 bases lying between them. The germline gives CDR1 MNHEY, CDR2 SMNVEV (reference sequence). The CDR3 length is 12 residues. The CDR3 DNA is TGTGCCAGCAGTTCGACTATCAATGAGCAGTTCTTC. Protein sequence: CASSSTINEQFF.

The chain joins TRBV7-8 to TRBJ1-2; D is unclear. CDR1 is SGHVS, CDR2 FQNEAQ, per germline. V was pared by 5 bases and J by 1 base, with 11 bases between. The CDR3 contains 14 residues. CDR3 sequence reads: CASSRARGNYGYTF. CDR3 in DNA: TGTGCCAGCAGCCGTGCCCGGGGTAACTATGGCTACACCTTC.

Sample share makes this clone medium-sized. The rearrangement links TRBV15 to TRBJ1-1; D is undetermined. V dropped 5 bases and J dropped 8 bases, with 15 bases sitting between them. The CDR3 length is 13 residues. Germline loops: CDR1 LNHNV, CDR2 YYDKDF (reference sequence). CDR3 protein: CATSQRGRPEAFF. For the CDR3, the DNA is TGTGCCACCAGCCAGCGAGGGAGGCCGGAAGCTTTCTTT.

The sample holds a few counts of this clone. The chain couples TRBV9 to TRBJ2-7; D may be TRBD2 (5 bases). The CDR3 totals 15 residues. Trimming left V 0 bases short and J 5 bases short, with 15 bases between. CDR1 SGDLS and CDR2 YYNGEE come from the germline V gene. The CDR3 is CASSVVPLDYNEQYF. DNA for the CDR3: TGTGCCAGCAGCGTAGTTCCACTAGACTACAACGAGCAGTACTTC.

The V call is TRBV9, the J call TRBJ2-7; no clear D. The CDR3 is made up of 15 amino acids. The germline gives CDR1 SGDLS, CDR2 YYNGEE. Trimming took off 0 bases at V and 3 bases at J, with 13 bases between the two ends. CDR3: CASSVEGFPNYEQYF. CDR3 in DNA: TGTGCCAGCAGCGTAGAGGGCTTCCCGAACTACGAGCAGTACTTC.